A single sample gave rise to the 7 T cell receptor beta chains below, sequenced in a study of T-cell memory formation after mild COVID-19 (dated by TCRdb to the early 2020s). The library was built by means of 5' RACE. This sample was sequenced with an Illumina NovaSeq 6000. Using fastp at Q25 and MiXCR, TCRdb reprocessed the public reads and kept productive beta chains. Each record represents a unique CDR3 protein, reported with the most common genes and DNA among its rows. The sample yields some 210,000 distinct CDR3 sequences; over 9.5% were counted once. The ten largest make up just over 3% of the sample. Input material: PBMCs or a T cell subset sorted from them (not recorded which). Every receptor here comes from a young man who had mild COVID-19 (a few samples of this study predate the infection). The sample titles of this study are shuffled in the database, so cell type and time point are left out; the donor was told from shared clones.

This clonotype was seen a handful of times. V is TRBV4-3 and J is TRBJ1-5; 11 positions agree with TRBD1. The junction had 4 bases not matched to a gene; V was cut back by 0 bases and J by 6 bases. Germline V gene lookup returns CDR1 LGHNA and CDR2 YSLEER. This CDR3 comprises 16 residues. CDR3 in DNA: TGCGCCAGCAGCCAAGATTTCGGACAGGGGGCTCAGCCCCAGCATTTT. Amino acids: CASSQDFGQGAQPQHF.

This clonotype was counted a few times. The chain recombines TRBV3-1 with TRBJ1-6; D gene uncertain. Between the trimmed V and J ends, which lost 0 bases and 9 bases, there was a span of 9 bases. The CDR3 is 14 residues long. Germline V lookup: CDR1 LGHDT, CDR2 YNNKEL (reference sequence). The CDR3 nucleotides are TGTGCCAGCAGCCAAGATACAAGGTTTTCACCCCTCCACTTT. Protein: CASSQDTRFSPLHF.

The gene calls are TRBV3-1 and TRBJ2-7; perhaps TRBD2 as D (6 bases). V shed 4 bases and J shed 7 bases, with 20 bases lying between them. CDR1 and CDR2 from the germline V gene are LGHDT and YNNKEL (reference sequence). The CDR3 runs to 15 residues. Written as DNA, the CDR3 is TGTGCCAGCAGCCTCGGGCCCCCCGGGACTCAGGAGCAGTACTTC. Translation: CASSLGPPGTQEQYF.

Ten or more counts support this clonotype. V and J are TRBV7-2 and TRBJ2-4; TRBD2 aligns across 8 bases. After removal of 0 bases from V and 0 bases from J, the junction contained 10 bases not matched to a gene. The germline CDR1 and CDR2 sequences are SGHTA and FQGNSA. This CDR3 spans 19 amino acids. CDR3 residues: CASSLALARGVLAKNIQYF. CDR3 bases: TGTGCCAGCAGCTTAGCCTTGGCGCGGGGGGTACTAGCCAAAAACATTCAGTACTTC.

This clonotype appeared a few times. The V gene is TRBV9, the J gene TRBJ2-2, with D possibly TRBD1 on 5 matching bases. The V gene's germline CDR1 is SGDLS and CDR2 YYNGEE. The CDR3 spans 15 residues. Between the trimmed V and J ends, which lost 0 bases and 5 bases, there was a span of 11 bases. The CDR3 bases are TGTGCCAGCAGCGTAGAAGGGGCCCGGACCGGGGAGCTGTTTTTT. Protein: CASSVEGARTGELFF.

The rearrangement links TRBV12-3 or TRBV12-4 to TRBJ1-6, with no clear D. Between the trimmed V and J ends, which lost 4 bases and 4 bases, there was a span of 11 bases. This CDR3 comprises 15 residues. The CDR3 bases are TGTGCCAGCAGTTCCGATAACAGTTATAATTCACCCCTCCACTTT. Translation gives CASSSDNSYNSPLHF.

This clonotype was seen a handful of times. The chain is built from TRBV7-8 and TRBJ2-7; D is uncertain. This CDR3 spans 14 amino acids. Germline V gene lookup returns CDR1 SGHVS and CDR2 FQNEAQ. The ends were cut back, 8 bases at V and 3 bases at J, with 17 bases in the middle. This chain's CDR3 is CASHLLRSGYEQYF. In nucleotides, the CDR3 is TGTGCCAGCCATCTCTTAAGGTCCGGCTACGAGCAGTACTTC.